These T cell receptor beta chains were read from a single sample in a study of vaccination effects on CD4 cells after COVID-19. These receptors lack a known antigen. Clones were read by immunoSEQ multiplex PCR, and TCRdb kept only the in-frame ones, dropping some. The data show roughly 41,000 clones, approximately 68% seen once. The specimen comprised CD4+ T cells from PBMCs cultured with HCoV-OC43 spike peptides, sampled before COVID-19 vaccination. The receptors originated from a human donor who received a COVID-19 vaccine. CDR3s include the opening cysteine and the closing phenylalanine or tryptophan. D genes are given only for firm matches. Size is omitted from some rows. Given values are once, few, many or a class for expanded clones.

abundance	v_gene	j_gene	len	d_gene	CDR3nt	CDR3aa
once	TRBV6-6	TRBJ2-6	12	.	TGTGCCAGCAAGATGAGGGCCAACGTCCTGACTTTC	CASKMRANVLTF
.	TRBV6-5	TRBJ1-4	12	.	TGTGCCAGCATGCAACGGGCCGAAAAACTGTTTTTT	CASMQRAEKLFF
.	TRBV5-4	TRBJ2-2	16	TRBD2	TGTGCCAGCAGCGACCCTAGCGGGGGGGCGACCGGGGAGCTGTTTTTT	CASSDPSGGATGELFF
.	TRBV2	TRBJ1-1	15	.	TGTGCCCTCGTAGGAGGAGGCCAGGGGATAACTGAAGCTTTCTTT	CALVGGGQGITEAFF
.	TRBV6-4	TRBJ1-5	14	.	TGTGCCAGCAGTGAACCTGGAGTAGGTCAGCCCCAGCATTTT	CASSEPGVGQPQHF
.	TRBV9	TRBJ2-7	16	.	TGTGCCAGCAGCCCAATAGGACAACCCGGTACCTACGAGCAGTACTTC	CASSPIGQPGTYEQYF
.	TRBV7-2	TRBJ2-4	14	.	TGTGCCAGCAGCTTATCAGTAGCCAAAAACATTCAGTACTTC	CASSLSVAKNIQYF
.	TRBV5-1	TRBJ1-2	14	.	TGCGCCAGCAGCCTGGACGTCCGAAACTATGGCTACACCTTC	CASSLDVRNYGYTF
.	TRBV7-2	TRBJ1-2	15	TRBD1	TGTGCCAGCAGCCCAAACAGGGGAATAGGGTATGGCTACACCTTC	CASSPNRGIGYGYTF
.	TRBV19	TRBJ1-5	15	.	TGTGCCAGTAGTGCGACAGGCCGACAGGATCAGCCCCAGCATTTT	CASSATGRQDQPQHF
few	TRBV6-5	TRBJ1-1	15	.	TGTGCCAGCAGTTACTCCCTAGCAGGGAAGACTGAAGCTTTCTTT	CASSYSLAGKTEAFF
few	TRBV9	TRBJ2-5	14	.	TGTGCCAGCAGCGTAGATGGGGGTCAGCAGACCCAGTACTTC	CASSVDGGQQTQYF
.	TRBV2	TRBJ2-5	13	.	TGTGCCAGCAAAAGGGGCCTCCAAGAGACCCAGTACTTC	CASKRGLQETQYF
few	TRBV19	TRBJ1-3	16	.	TGTGCCAGTAGTCATTGGTCGGGAAACTCTGGAAACACCATATATTTT	CASSHWSGNSGNTIYF
once	TRBV29-1	TRBJ1-4	12	.	TGCAGCGTTGCGGCCGCGGGGGAAAAACTGTTTTTT	CSVAAAGEKLFF
.	TRBV4-1	TRBJ2-3	14	.	TGCGCCAGCAGCCAAGATGAAGGATTAGATACGCAGTATTTT	CASSQDEGLDTQYF
.	TRBV6-5	TRBJ1-1	15	.	TGTGCCAGCAGTTACTCGACAGGTCTGAACACTGAAGCTTTCTTT	CASSYSTGLNTEAFF
.	TRBV12-5	TRBJ2-3	16	TRBD2	TGTGCTAGTGGTTTGGGGGGACTAGCGGGAGGTGATACGCAGTATTTT	CASGLGGLAGGDTQYF
once	TRBV29-1	TRBJ2-5	11	.	TGCAGCGCGGTAGTTGGGGAGACCCAGTACTTC	CSAVVGETQYF
.	TRBV2	TRBJ2-2	13	TRBD1	TGTGCCACCAGACAGGGCGTCACCGGGGAGCTGTTTTTT	CATRQGVTGELFF
once	TRBV10-3	TRBJ1-5	12	.	TGTGCCATCAGTGAGTCGGATCAGCCCCAGCATTTT	CAISESDQPQHF
.	TRBV7-9	TRBJ1-4	15	.	TGTGCCATCTCACCAATTACAGCAACTAATGAAAAACTGTTTTTT	CAISPITATNEKLFF
.	TRBV2	TRBJ2-1	14	TRBD1	TGTGCCAGTAGGGGACAGGGAAGAAACAATGAGCAGTTCTTC	CASRGQGRNNEQFF
once	TRBV5-1	TRBJ2-7	13	TRBD1	TGCGCCAGCAGCAACAGGGGGATCTACGAGCAGTACTTC	CASSNRGIYEQYF
.	TRBV18	TRBJ2-1	16	.	TGTGCCAGCTCACCCGTCGCGAGGCTTAGGGGCAATGAGCAGTTCTTC	CASSPVARLRGNEQFF
once	TRBV21-1	TRBJ2-2	16	.	TGTGCCAGCAGCAAAGCTAGCGGGAGAATGACCGGGGAGCTGTTTTTT	CASSKASGRMTGELFF
few	TRBV6-2/TRBV6-3	TRBJ1-5	12	.	TGTGCCAGCAGTACATATAATCAGCCCCAGCATTTT	CASSTYNQPQHF
.	TRBV3-1/TRBV3-2	TRBJ2-5	16	.	TGTGCCAGCAGCCAAGAGGGGTTACCCCTCCAAGAGACCCAGTACTTC	CASSQEGLPLQETQYF
.	TRBV2	TRBJ2-5	14	TRBD2	TGTGCCAGCAGGGGACTAGCGGGAGTAGAGACCCAGTACTTC	CASRGLAGVETQYF
.	TRBV6-5	TRBJ1-2	13	.	TGTGCCAGCAGTAAACAAGGACGCGGTGGCTACACCTTC	CASSKQGRGGYTF
few	TRBV14	TRBJ1-1	15	.	TGTGCCAGCAGCCAAGTCCCGACAGCGGTCACTGAAGCTTTCTTT	CASSQVPTAVTEAFF
.	TRBV11-2	TRBJ1-4	15	.	TGTGCCAGCAGCTTAGGAGGGGGGCCGAATGAAAAACTGTTTTTT	CASSLGGGPNEKLFF
.	TRBV11-2	TRBJ2-1	16	TRBD2	TGTGCCAGCAGGCTAATGCGGGAGGGCCTAGGAAATGAGCAGTTCTTC	CASRLMREGLGNEQFF
.	TRBV2	TRBJ2-7	15	.	TGTGCCAGCAGTGAAAAGGTCCTGGTTCGCTACGAGCAGTACTTC	CASSEKVLVRYEQYF
few	TRBV10-3	TRBJ1-5	15	TRBD1	TGTGCCACCAGAAAGCAGGGGGGGGACAATCAGCCCCAGCATTTT	CATRKQGGDNQPQHF
.	TRBV18	TRBJ2-3	17	TRBD1	TGTGCCAGCTCACCGCGACAGGGGGCGCTTGGCACAGATACGCAGTATTTT	CASSPRQGALGTDTQYF
.	TRBV19	TRBJ2-3	15	.	TGTGCCAGTAGTCTCAGGGGAGGATTGGCAGATACGCAGTATTTT	CASSLRGGLADTQYF
.	TRBV6-4	TRBJ2-2	15	.	TGTGCCAGCAGTGAATTGGGGCTGAACACCGGGGAGCTGTTTTTT	CASSELGLNTGELFF
.	TRBV2	TRBJ1-2	12	.	TGTGCCAGCATTAGAGAGACCCGAGTAGAGACCTTC	CASIRETRVETF
.	TRBV9	TRBJ2-3	19	TRBD2	TGTGCCAGCAGCGTACGTCCGGGGGGGGCGAGCTCTAGCACAGATACGCAGTATTTT	CASSVRPGGASSSTDTQYF
.	TRBV6-4	TRBJ1-2	16	.	TGTGCCAGCAGTGTCTTATTTGGGGGCGCCCTTTATGGCTACACCTTC	CASSVLFGGALYGYTF
.	TRBV16	TRBJ2-4	14	.	TGTGCCAGCAGCCCGGCGGGGATCCAAAACATTCAGTACTTC	CASSPAGIQNIQYF
.	TRBV7-2	TRBJ2-3	15	.	TGTGCCAGCAGCCGCGGGGTCACCTACACAGATACGCAGTATTTT	CASSRGVTYTDTQYF
few	TRBV7-9	TRBJ1-1	15	TRBD1	TGTGCCAGCAGCCAGAGGACAGGGTCGAACACTGAAGCTTTCTTT	CASSQRTGSNTEAFF
.	TRBV11-2	TRBJ1-2	14	.	TGTGCCAGCAGCTTAGATAACAGTTTATATGGCTACACCTTC	CASSLDNSLYGYTF
.	TRBV12-3/TRBV12-4	TRBJ1-1	11	.	TGTGCCAGCAGTGCTATCACTGAAGCTTTCTTT	CASSAITEAFF
few	TRBV24-1	TRBJ2-1	16	.	TGTGCCACCAGTGACCGTACAGGGAGCCACTACAATGAGCAGTTCTTC	CATSDRTGSHYNEQFF
.	TRBV29-1	TRBJ1-3	14	.	TGCAGCGTTTCGGGGAGGGCCGGGGGAAACACCATATATTTT	CSVSGRAGGNTIYF